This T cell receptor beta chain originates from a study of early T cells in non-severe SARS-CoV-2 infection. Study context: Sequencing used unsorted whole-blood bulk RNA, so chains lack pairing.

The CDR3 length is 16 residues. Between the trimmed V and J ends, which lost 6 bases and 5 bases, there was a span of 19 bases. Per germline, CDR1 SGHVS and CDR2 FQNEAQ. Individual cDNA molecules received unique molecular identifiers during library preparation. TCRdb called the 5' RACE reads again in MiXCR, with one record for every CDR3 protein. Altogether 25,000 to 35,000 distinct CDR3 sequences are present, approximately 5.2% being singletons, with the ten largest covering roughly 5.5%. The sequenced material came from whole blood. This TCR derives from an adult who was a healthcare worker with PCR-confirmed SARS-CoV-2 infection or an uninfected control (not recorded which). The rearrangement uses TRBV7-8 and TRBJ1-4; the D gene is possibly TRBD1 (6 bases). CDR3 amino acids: CASSLRRGGTNEKLFF. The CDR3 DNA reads TGTGCCAGCAGTCTTAGGAGAGGGGGGACAAATGAAAAACTGTTTTTT.